These 18 T cell receptor beta chains were all obtained from the same sample, sequenced in a study of patients with pleural tuberculosis (dated by TCRdb to the mid-2010s). Sequenced using an Illumina Genome Analyzer IIx. TCRdb ran its own pipeline on the public reads, namely fastp trimming at Q25 and MiXCR clone calling, and kept in-frame beta chains. Every distinct CDR3 protein forms one entry, paired with its most common genes and DNA. This sample comprises 25,000 to 35,000 distinct CDR3 sequences, 15% to 20% of them detected only once. The top ten clones comprise about 3.7% of the sample. Sequences were obtained from peripheral blood. These receptor sequences come from a human donor with pleural tuberculosis.

This clonotype appeared many times. V and J are TRBV11-2 and TRBJ2-7; D is unclear. Per germline, CDR1 SGHAT and CDR2 FQNNGV. The ends were cut back, 2 bases at V and 4 bases at J, with 9 bases in the middle. CDR3 length: 13 amino acids. The DNA for the CDR3 is TGTGCCAGCAGCTTAAACAGCATATACGAGCAGTACTTC. Amino acid sequence: CASSLNSIYEQYF.

Turning to this clonotype: This may come from a read error, since a much larger clone is one base off. The chain links TRBV29-1 to TRBJ2-1; D uncertain. Trimming cost V 5 bases and J 6 bases, with 11 bases left between them. The V gene's germline CDR1 is SQVTM and CDR2 ANQGSEA. The CDR3 loop spans 12 amino acids. CDR3 nucleotides: TGCAGCGTTTCGGCACTAACCAATGAGCAGTTCTTC. Its protein is CSVSALTNEQFF.

The genes are TRBV2 and TRBJ1-2, with 7 bases matching TRBD1. There are 13 residues in the CDR3. The junction had 16 bases not matched to a gene; V was cut back by 7 bases and J by 14 bases. Germline V gene sequence: CDR1 SNHLY, CDR2 FYNNEI. In DNA form, the CDR3 reads TGTGCCAGCAAGTGGGGACAGAGCTATGGCGAAACCTTC. Translation gives CASKWGQSYGETF.

This clonotype is labeled medium-sized. The chain recombines TRBV6-1 with TRBJ1-6, with 10 nucleotides matching TRBD1. Germline lookup yields CDR1 MNHNS and CDR2 SASEGT. V lost 7 bases, J lost 4 bases, and 4 bases stayed unmatched. The CDR3 totals 15 residues. The DNA of the CDR3 is TGTGCCAGCATTTGGACAGGGGGTTATAATTCACCCCTCCACTTT. This gives the protein CASIWTGGYNSPLHF.

This sequence joins TRBV20-1 and TRBJ2-1; D is uncertain. Trimming left V 1 base short and J 5 bases short, with 15 bases between. Germline CDR1 and CDR2: DFQATT and SNEGSKA (reference sequence). The CDR3 has 15 residues. CDR3 sequence: CSARGHLLWDNEQFF. CDR3 nucleotides: TGCAGTGCTAGAGGCCATCTTCTCTGGGACAATGAGCAGTTCTTC.

This clonotype was found many times. A single base separates this from a much larger clone, so it may be a read error. This chain uses TRBV27 with TRBJ1-2; D may be TRBD1 (5 bases). Per the germline V gene, CDR1 is MNHEY and CDR2 is SMNVEV (reference sequence). V lost 6 bases and J lost 5, with 13 bases in between. This CDR3 has 13 residues. As DNA, the CDR3 is TGTGCCAGCAGGTTAATAGCAGGGTATGGCTACACCTTC. Protein: CASRLIAGYGYTF.

This clonotype is deemed medium-sized. The CDR3 protein is CASSEAGVNSNQPQHF. The CDR3 DNA follows: TGTGCCAGCAGTGAAGCGGGGGTCAATAGCAATCAGCCCCAGCATTTT. The chain uses TRBV6-1 and TRBJ1-5; the D gene is possibly TRBD1 (5 bases). Germline V gene lookup returns CDR1 MNHNS and CDR2 SASEGT. V was clipped by 0 bases and J by 0 bases, with 9 bases between them. The CDR3 has 16 residues.

In its sample, this clonotype was seen many times. The rearrangement uses TRBV19 and TRBJ1-1, with D hard to call. CDR1 and CDR2 from the germline V gene are LNHDA and SQIVND (reference sequence). The V end lost 4 bases, the J end lost 0 bases, and 9 bases lay between the germline ends. The CDR3 consists of 14 residues. CDR3 protein: CASSTRTMNTEAFF. The CDR3 DNA reads TGTGCCAGTAGTACCCGGACCATGAACACTGAAGCTTTCTTT.

This clonotype came up many times. The V and J genes are TRBV20-1 and TRBJ2-1; D remains ambiguous. With 0 bases removed from V and 8 bases from J, the gap between germline ends came to 8 bases. The CDR3 has 12 amino acids. Germline CDR1 and CDR2: DFQATT and SNEGSKA (reference sequence). CDR3 bases: TGCAGTGCTAGAGATGTGGGCCATGAGCAGTTCTTC. This codes for CSARDVGHEQFF.

This clonotype was found many times. Germline and junction disagree at one end, which may indicate a read error. The chain employs TRBV7-9 and TRBJ2-5; D is uncertain. The CDR3 loop spans 16 amino acids. CDR1 is SEHNR, CDR2 FQNEAQ, per germline (reference sequence). DNA of the CDR3: TGTGCCGGCAGCTTATACGTCTCTGAAAACCAAGAGACCCAGTACTTC. Protein product: CAGSLYVSENQETQYF.

This clonotype was counted at least ten times. V usage is TRBV11-2 and J usage is TRBJ1-1; a weak D match, TRBD1 (6 bases). Germline V gene lookup returns CDR1 SGHAT and CDR2 FQNNGV. CDR3 size: 12 residues. Trimming shortened V by 6 bases and J by 8 bases, and 13 bases separated the two germline ends. CDR3 DNA: TGTGCCAGCAGGTTCACCGGGACAGAAGCTTTCTTT. Translating it yields CASRFTGTEAFF. The full variable domain, rest sourced from reference TRBV11-2 and TRBJ1-1, is EAGVAQSPRYKIIEKRQSVAFWCNPISGHATLYWYQQILGQGPKLLIQFQNNGVVDDSQLPKDRFSAERLKGVDSTLKIQPAKLEDSAVYLCASRFTGTEAFFGQGTRLTVV.

This clonotype rates as medium-sized. The chain employs TRBV20-1 and TRBJ1-1, with D unresolved. Trimming cost V 1 base and J 5 bases, with 2 bases left between them. This CDR3 spans 10 amino acids. The V gene's germline CDR1 is DFQATT and CDR2 SNEGSKA (reference sequence). The DNA for the CDR3 is TGCAGTGCTAGAGTGACTGAAGCTTTCTTT. The encoded protein is CSARVTEAFF.

V usage is TRBV30 and J usage is TRBJ1-3, with unresolved D. Per the germline V gene, CDR1 is GTSNPN and CDR2 is SVGIG (reference sequence). Trimming took off 3 bases at V and 2 bases at J, with 14 bases between the two ends. The CDR3 totals 15 residues. The CDR3 spells CAWSGLSLAGNTIYF. CDR3 DNA: TGTGCCTGGAGCGGGCTTTCTCTGGCTGGAAACACCATATATTTT.

In its sample, this clonotype was seen many times. This chain links TRBV2 with TRBJ1-1; D may be TRBD1 (5 bases). CDR1 and CDR2 from the germline V gene are SNHLY and FYNNEI. The ends were cut back, 7 bases at V and 1 base at J, with 16 bases in the middle. The length of the CDR3 is 15 residues. The CDR3 coding sequence is TGTGCCAGCAAACTTAACCCAGGGACGAACACTGAAGCTTTCTTT. Translating it yields CASKLNPGTNTEAFF.

This clonotype appeared many times. This chain connects TRBV7-3 to TRBJ2-7, with TRBD1 as a possible D gene (6 bases). CDR1 is SGHTA and CDR2 is FQGTGA in the germline V gene. The V end was cut by 5 bases, the J end by 0 bases, with 11 bases between. The CDR3 covers 14 residues. The CDR3 nucleotides are TGTGCCAGCAGCCAACAGGGCGGCTCCTACGAGCAGTACTTC. Protein sequence: CASSQQGGSYEQYF.

This clonotype was seen ten or more times. The chain employs TRBV6-1 and TRBJ2-2; tentatively, D is TRBD1 (5 bases). Germline V lookup: CDR1 MNHNS, CDR2 SASEGT. V lost 6 bases to trimming and J lost 0 bases, with 11 bases between them. The CDR3 contains 15 residues. CDR3: CASSRMTANTGELFF. As DNA, the CDR3 is TGTGCCAGCAGCCGGATGACAGCGAACACCGGGGAGCTGTTTTTT.

This clonotype was recorded at least ten times. The chain uses TRBV7-9 and TRBJ2-1; D is ambiguous. Per the germline V gene, CDR1 is SEHNR and CDR2 is FQNEAQ (reference sequence). Trimming took off 2 bases at V and 7 bases at J, with 9 bases between the two ends. This CDR3 comprises 13 residues. Here the CDR3 DNA reads TGTGCCAGCAGCTTAAACTATCTGAATGAGCAGTTCTTC. Residues: CASSLNYLNEQFF.

This clonotype was seen many times. This chain uses TRBV12-3 or TRBV12-4 with TRBJ1-4; perhaps TRBD1 as D (5 bases). This CDR3 is built from 13 residues. Trimming removed 6 bases at V and 0 bases at J, with 5 bases between. For the CDR3, the DNA is TGTGCCAGCAGAGGGGCAACTAATGAAAAACTGTTTTTT. This gives the protein CASRGATNEKLFF.